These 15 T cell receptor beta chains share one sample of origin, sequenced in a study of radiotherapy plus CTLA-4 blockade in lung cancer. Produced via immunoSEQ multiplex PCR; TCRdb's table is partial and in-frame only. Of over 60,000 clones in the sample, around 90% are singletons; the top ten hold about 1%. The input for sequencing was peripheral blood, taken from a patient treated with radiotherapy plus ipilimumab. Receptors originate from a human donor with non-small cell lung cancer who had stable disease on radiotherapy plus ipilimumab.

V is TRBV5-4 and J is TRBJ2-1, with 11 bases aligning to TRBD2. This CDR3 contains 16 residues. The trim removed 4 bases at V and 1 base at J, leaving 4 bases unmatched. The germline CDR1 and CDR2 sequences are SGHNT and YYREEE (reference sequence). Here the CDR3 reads CASSGTSGGSYNEQFF. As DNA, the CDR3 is TGTGCCAGCAGCGGGACTAGCGGAGGGTCCTACAATGAGCAGTTCTTC.

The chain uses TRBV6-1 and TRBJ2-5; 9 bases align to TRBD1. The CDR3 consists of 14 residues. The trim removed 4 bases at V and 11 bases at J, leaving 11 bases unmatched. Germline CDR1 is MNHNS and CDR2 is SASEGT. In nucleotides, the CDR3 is TGTGCCAGCAGTGGGGGACAGGGAATGCGAGAGCAGTACTTC. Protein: CASSGGQGMREQYF.

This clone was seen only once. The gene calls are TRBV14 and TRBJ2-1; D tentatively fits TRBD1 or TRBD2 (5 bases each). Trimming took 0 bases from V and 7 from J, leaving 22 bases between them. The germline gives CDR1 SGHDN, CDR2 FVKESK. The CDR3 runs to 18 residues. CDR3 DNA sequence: TGTGCCAGCAGCCAAGATTCCCCGGGTGGGGGTTTATGGAATGAGCAGTTCTTC. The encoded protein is CASSQDSPGGGLWNEQFF.

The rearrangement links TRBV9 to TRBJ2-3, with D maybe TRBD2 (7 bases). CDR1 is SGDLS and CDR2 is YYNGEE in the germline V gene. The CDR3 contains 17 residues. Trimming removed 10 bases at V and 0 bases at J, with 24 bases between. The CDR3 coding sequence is TGTGCCGGGTTTAAGGGGGGGCCCCCCTTAAGCACAGATACGCAGTATTTT. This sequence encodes CAGFKGGPPLSTDTQYF.

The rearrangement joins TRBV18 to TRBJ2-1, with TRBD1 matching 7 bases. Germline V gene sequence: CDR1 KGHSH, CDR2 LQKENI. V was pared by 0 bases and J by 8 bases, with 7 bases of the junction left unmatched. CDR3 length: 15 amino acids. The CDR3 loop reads CASSPPRGPAHEQFF. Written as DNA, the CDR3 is TGTGCCAGCTCACCACCGAGGGGGCCAGCACATGAGCAGTTCTTC.

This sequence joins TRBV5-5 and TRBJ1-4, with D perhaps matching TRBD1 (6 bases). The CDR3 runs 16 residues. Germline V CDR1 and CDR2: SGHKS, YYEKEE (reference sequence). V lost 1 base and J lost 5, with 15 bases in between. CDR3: CASSLLGARSNEKLFF. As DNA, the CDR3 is TGTGCCAGCAGCTTGTTGGGGGCTAGGTCAAATGAAAAACTGTTTTTT.

The CDR3 DNA reads as TGTGCCAGCAGTGAAGGAAGACTGTCTTCCTACGAGCAGTACTTC. Translation: CASSEGRLSSYEQYF. The chain is built from TRBV2 and TRBJ2-7; no definite D call. The CDR3 covers 15 residues. CDR1 and CDR2 from the germline V gene are SNHLY and FYNNEI. Trimming took 1 base from V and 1 from J, leaving 11 bases between them. Full variable domain (rest looked up from reference TRBV2 and TRBJ2-7): EPEVTQTPSHQVTQMGQEVILRCVPISNHLYFYWYRQILGQKVEFLVSFYNNEISEKSEIFDDQFSVERPDGSNFTLKIRSTKLEDSAMYFCASSEGRLSSYEQYFGPGTRLTVT.

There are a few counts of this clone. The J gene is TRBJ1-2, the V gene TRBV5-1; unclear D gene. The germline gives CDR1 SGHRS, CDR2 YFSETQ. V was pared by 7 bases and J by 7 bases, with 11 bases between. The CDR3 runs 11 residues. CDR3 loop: CASQEGGGYTF. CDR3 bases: TGCGCCAGCCAAGAGGGAGGTGGCTACACCTTC.

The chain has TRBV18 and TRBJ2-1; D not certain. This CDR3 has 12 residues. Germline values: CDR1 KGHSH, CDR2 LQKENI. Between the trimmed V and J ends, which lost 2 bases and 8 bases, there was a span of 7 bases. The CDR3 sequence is CASSPVQDEQFF. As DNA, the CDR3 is TGTGCCAGCTCACCAGTCCAGGATGAGCAGTTCTTC. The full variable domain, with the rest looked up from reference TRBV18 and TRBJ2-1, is NAGVMQNPRHLVRRRGQEARLRCSPMKGHSHVYWYRQLPEEGLKFMVYLQKENIIDESGMPKERFSAEFPKEGPSILRIQQVVRGDSAAYFCASSPVQDEQFFGPGTRLTVL.

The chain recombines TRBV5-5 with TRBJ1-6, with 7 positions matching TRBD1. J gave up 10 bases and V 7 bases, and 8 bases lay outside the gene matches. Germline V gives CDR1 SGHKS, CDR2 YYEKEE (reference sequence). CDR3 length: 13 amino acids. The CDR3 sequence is CASHDRVGSPLHF. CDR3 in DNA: TGTGCCAGCCACGACAGGGTCGGGTCACCCCTCCACTTT.

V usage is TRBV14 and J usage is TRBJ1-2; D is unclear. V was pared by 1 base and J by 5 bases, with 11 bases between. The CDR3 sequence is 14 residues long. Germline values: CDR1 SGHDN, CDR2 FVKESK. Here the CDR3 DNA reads TGTGCCAGCAGCCAAGGCCGCACTGTATATGGCTACACCTTC. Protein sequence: CASSQGRTVYGYTF.

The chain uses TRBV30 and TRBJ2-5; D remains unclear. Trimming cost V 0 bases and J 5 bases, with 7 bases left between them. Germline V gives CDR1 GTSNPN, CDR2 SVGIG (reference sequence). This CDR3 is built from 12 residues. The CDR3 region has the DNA TGTGCCTGGAGTGTCATTGAGGAGACCCAGTACTTC. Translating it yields CAWSVIEETQYF.

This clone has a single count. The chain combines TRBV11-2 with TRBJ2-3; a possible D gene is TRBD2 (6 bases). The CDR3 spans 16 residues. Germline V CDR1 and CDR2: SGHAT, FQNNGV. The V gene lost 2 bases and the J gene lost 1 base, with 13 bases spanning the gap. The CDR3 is CASSLLEWGGTDTQYF. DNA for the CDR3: TGTGCCAGCAGCTTACTTGAGTGGGGGGGCACAGATACGCAGTATTTT.

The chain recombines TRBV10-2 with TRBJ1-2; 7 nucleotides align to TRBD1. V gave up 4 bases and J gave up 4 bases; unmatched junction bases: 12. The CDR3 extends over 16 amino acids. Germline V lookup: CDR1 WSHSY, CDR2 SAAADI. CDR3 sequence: CASSGPTGQRGYGYTF. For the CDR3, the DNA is TGCGCCAGCAGTGGACCGACAGGGCAGCGTGGCTATGGCTACACCTTC.

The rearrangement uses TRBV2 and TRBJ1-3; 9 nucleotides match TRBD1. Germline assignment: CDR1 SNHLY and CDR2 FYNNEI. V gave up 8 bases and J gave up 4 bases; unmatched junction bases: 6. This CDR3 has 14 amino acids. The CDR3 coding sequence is TGTGCCAGCTCCCGGACAGGGGCGGGAAACACCATATATTTT. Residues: CASSRTGAGNTIYF.